This passage covers 28 T cell receptor beta chains from one sample sequenced in a study of blood T cell repertoires in COVID-19. The repertoire was sequenced with immunoSEQ multiplex PCR; TCRdb's copy has only in-frame clones and lacks some. Of 150,000 to 200,000 clones in the sample, about 81% were seen once. Sequencing was done on a sample of peripheral blood. These receptors were taken from a woman aged 60-75 years with COVID-19, enrolled during active disease.

As to this clone: This specimen includes other DNA sequences encoding the same CDR3. V and J are TRBV25-1 and TRBJ2-5; TRBD1 aligns across 7 bases. This CDR3 is built from 14 residues. Germline CDR1 is MGHDK and CDR2 is SYGVNS. The ends lost 3 bases at V and 2 bases at J; junction bases unmatched: 3. This CDR3 is CASSDGTVQETQYF. CDR3 DNA: TGTGCCAGCAGTGACGGGACAGTTCAAGAGACCCAGTACTTC.

The chain combines TRBV7-3 with TRBJ2-1, with 8 nucleotides matching TRBD2. V lost 3 bases to trimming and J lost 4 bases; unmatched junction nucleotides: 5. The CDR3 has 15 residues. Germline V gives CDR1 SGHTA, CDR2 FQGTGA. CDR3 bases: TGTGCCAGCAGCTTTAGCGGGACGCTATACAATGAGCAGTTCTTC. It is translated as CASSFSGTLYNEQFF.

V and J are TRBV18 and TRBJ1-4; D is perhaps TRBD1 (6 bases). The CDR3 runs to 14 residues. V lost 3 bases and J lost 7, with 12 bases in between. The germline gives CDR1 KGHSH, CDR2 LQKENI. CDR3 sequence (DNA): TGTGCCAGCTCACCGGACAGCTCTTCTGAAAAACTGTTTTTT. It translates to CASSPDSSSEKLFF.

The chain carries TRBV11-1 and TRBJ2-1; tentative D call: TRBD2 (6 bases). Germline V gene lookup returns CDR1 SGHAT and CDR2 FQDESV (reference sequence). The CDR3 consists of 14 residues. The germline V and J ends were trimmed by 7 bases and 5 bases, with 15 bases remaining between them. CDR3 in DNA: TGTGCCAGCATGGAGGGGTTGGCTAACAATGAGCAGTTCTTC. This codes for CASMEGLANNEQFF.

The genes are TRBV19 and TRBJ2-2; 10 positions agree with TRBD1. The V and J ends lost 4 bases and 6 bases, in that order; junction bases with no gene match: 11. CDR1 is LNHDA and CDR2 is SQIVND in the germline V gene (reference sequence). The CDR3 contains 17 residues. CDR3 DNA: TGTGCCAGTAGTAGGCCGACCTCCGGGACAGGGGCCGGGGAGCTGTTTTTT. Protein sequence: CASSRPTSGTGAGELFF.

V gene TRBV7-9 combines with J gene TRBJ2-7, with D possibly TRBD1 on 5 matching bases. The CDR3 extends over 14 amino acids. V shed 4 bases and J shed 4 bases, with 14 bases lying between them. The germline V gene encodes CDR1 SEHNR and CDR2 FQNEAQ (reference sequence). The CDR3 protein is CASSSKGVSYEQYV. The CDR3 nucleotides are TGTGCCAGCAGCTCGAAAGGGGTGTCTTACGAGCAGTACGTC.

The chain employs TRBV2 and TRBJ1-1; 7 nucleotides agree with TRBD1. The CDR3 length is 13 residues. V shed 8 bases and J 2 bases; nucleotides not matched to a gene: 5. Per the germline V gene, CDR1 is SNHLY and CDR2 is FYNNEI. The CDR3 nucleotides are TGTGCCAGCGGGACAGTGGATAACACTGAAGCTTTCTTT. Encoded protein: CASGTVDNTEAFF.

The rearrangement links TRBV20-1 to TRBJ2-5; D possibly corresponds to TRBD2 (6 bases). Germline V gene sequence: CDR1 DFQATT, CDR2 SNEGSKA (reference sequence). The CDR3 consists of 11 residues. CDR3 DNA: TGCAGCAGCAAGGAGGGCGAGACCCAGTACTTC. Protein: CSSKEGETQYF.

This chain joins TRBV19 and TRBJ1-4; unclear D gene. V lost 3 bases to trimming and J lost 8 bases, with 13 bases between them. The CDR3 runs 14 residues. Per the germline V gene, CDR1 is LNHDA and CDR2 is SQIVND (reference sequence). The DNA for the CDR3 is TGTGCCAGTAGTATGATCCCGGCGGGAGAAAAACTGTTTTTT. Translated, it gives CASSMIPAGEKLFF. Complete variable domain (other parts from reference TRBV19 and TRBJ1-4): DGGITQSPKYLFRKEGQNVTLSCEQNLNHDAMYWYRQDPGQGLRLIYYSQIVNDFQKGDIAEGYSVSREKKESFPLTVTSAQKNPTAFYLCASSMIPAGEKLFFGSGTQLSVL.

A few counts support this clone. J is TRBJ1-2 and V is TRBV5-1, with a tentative D call TRBD1 (6 bases). Looked up from germline, CDR1 is SGHRS and CDR2 is YFSETQ. The ends were cut back, 0 bases at V and 7 bases at J, with 16 bases in the middle. The CDR3 consists of 15 residues. CDR3 in amino acids: CASSLETGLLGGYTF. The CDR3 DNA reads as TGCGCCAGCAGCTTGGAGACAGGCCTCCTCGGTGGCTACACCTTC.

V gene TRBV19 combines with J gene TRBJ2-3; maybe TRBD2 (5 bases). Per the germline V gene, CDR1 is LNHDA and CDR2 is SQIVND (reference sequence). With 3 bases removed from V and 1 base from J, the gap between germline ends came to 23 bases. The CDR3 runs to 19 residues. CDR3 DNA: TGTGCCAGTAGTATCGGGGTCACTAGAGCCCGAGGCGGCACAGATACGCAGTATTTT. It codes for CASSIGVTRARGGTDTQYF.

The chain has TRBV19 and TRBJ1-2; the match to TRBD1 covers 8 bases. V was clipped by 1 base and J by 3 bases; unmatched bases: 7. There are 16 residues in the CDR3. Looked up from germline, CDR1 is LNHDA and CDR2 is SQIVND (reference sequence). In DNA form, the CDR3 reads TGTGCCAGTAGTATAGGGGGGACAGGAGAGCACTATGGCTACACCTTC. Its translation: CASSIGGTGEHYGYTF.

The chain carries TRBV19 and TRBJ2-7; 12 nucleotides line up with TRBD1. The CDR3 extends over 15 amino acids. The trim removed 4 bases at V and 6 bases at J, leaving 7 bases unmatched. CDR1 and CDR2 from the germline V gene are LNHDA and SQIVND (reference sequence). CDR3: CASSKRGQGAGEQYF. In DNA form, the CDR3 reads TGTGCCAGTAGTAAACGGGGACAGGGGGCTGGCGAGCAGTACTTC.

J is TRBJ2-7 and V is TRBV28; the D gene is possibly TRBD2 (6 bases). The CDR3 sequence is 16 residues long. Germline loops: CDR1 MDHEN, CDR2 SYDVKM. The ends were cut back, 1 base at V and 3 bases at J, with 16 bases in the middle. This CDR3 is CASSLSRPGLYYEQYF. CDR3 coding DNA: TGTGCCAGCAGTTTATCCCGCCCGGGACTTTACTACGAGCAGTACTTC.

This clone was seen a single time. The rearrangement joins TRBV11-2 to TRBJ2-3, with a tentative D call TRBD2 (7 bases). The V gene lost 1 base and the J gene lost 4 bases, with 12 bases spanning the gap. The germline CDR1 and CDR2 sequences are SGHAT and FQNNGV. The CDR3 extends over 15 amino acids. As DNA, the CDR3 is TGTGCCAGCAGCTTAGCTGGGGGGGCATCAGATACGCAGTATTTT. Amino acid sequence: CASSLAGGASDTQYF.

The chain has TRBV6-5 and TRBJ2-7, with a weak D call TRBD1 (6 bases). The germline gives CDR1 MNHEY, CDR2 SVGAGI. The V end lost 8 bases, the J end lost 3 bases, and 20 bases lay between the germline ends. The CDR3 is made up of 15 amino acids. The CDR3 spells CASFSVGQSFYEQYF. In DNA, the CDR3 is TGTGCCAGCTTCTCAGTCGGACAGTCTTTCTACGAGCAGTACTTC.

The chain is built from TRBV5-4 and TRBJ2-5, with a tentative D call TRBD1 (6 bases). Germline V gene lookup returns CDR1 SGHNT and CDR2 YYREEE (reference sequence). V dropped 4 bases and J dropped 5 bases, with 12 bases sitting between them. CDR3 size: 13 residues. As DNA, the CDR3 is TGTGCCAGCAGCCTAAAGGGGGTGGAGACCCAGTACTTC. This encodes CASSLKGVETQYF.

This chain connects TRBV5-1 to TRBJ2-5, with 7 nucleotides matching TRBD1. The CDR3 runs to 15 residues. The germline V gene encodes CDR1 SGHRS and CDR2 YFSETQ. V was clipped by 4 bases and J by 1 base; unmatched bases: 7. The CDR3: CASSMTGTFQETQYF. As DNA, the CDR3 is TGCGCCAGCAGCATGACAGGGACCTTCCAAGAGACCCAGTACTTC.

The CDR3 sequence is CASSLETPDREAGNTIYF. In DNA form, the CDR3 reads TGTGCCAGCAGCTTAGAAACTCCCGACAGGGAGGCTGGAAACACCATATATTTT. This rearrangement joins TRBV11-2 to TRBJ1-3; TRBD1 matches 7 bases. This CDR3 contains 18 residues. Germline loops: CDR1 SGHAT, CDR2 FQNNGV. The junction had 10 bases not matched to a gene; V was cut back by 0 bases and J by 2 bases.

The chain joins TRBV6-6 to TRBJ2-2, with 7 bases fitting TRBD1. The junction had 11 bases not matched to a gene; V was cut back by 9 bases and J by 7 bases. The length of the CDR3 is 14 residues. Germline V gene lookup returns CDR1 MNHNY and CDR2 SVGAGI (reference sequence). CDR3 residues: CASTGTASGGELFF. CDR3 in DNA: TGTGCCAGTACCGGGACAGCTTCTGGCGGGGAGCTGTTTTTT.

This chain joins TRBV9 and TRBJ2-3; a possible D gene is TRBD2 (5 bases). Deletions cut 0 bases from V and 3 bases from J, with 11 bases between. Germline assignment: CDR1 SGDLS and CDR2 YYNGEE. The CDR3 sequence is 15 residues long. CDR3 in amino acids: CASSVGASRTDTQYF. CDR3 in DNA: TGTGCCAGCAGCGTAGGCGCTAGCAGAACAGATACGCAGTATTTT.

The J gene is TRBJ2-3, the V gene TRBV28, with D possibly TRBD1 on 5 matching bases. Germline V gene data show CDR1 as MDHEN and CDR2 as SYDVKM. V was clipped by 3 bases and J by 9 bases, with 16 bases between them. The CDR3 has 14 amino acids. This CDR3 is CASSFPDTSDTQYF. CDR3 bases: TGTGCCAGCAGTTTCCCGGACACTTCGGACACGCAGTATTTT.

CDR3 DNA: TGTGCCAGCAGTTTATTCCGTCTCAGCGGTGATGAAAAACTGTTTTTT. Translated: CASSLFRLSGDEKLFF. The chain uses TRBV27 and TRBJ1-4; D is uncertain. V gave up 1 base and J gave up 6 bases, with 15 bases separating them. This CDR3 comprises 16 residues. Looked up from germline, CDR1 is MNHEY and CDR2 is SMNVEV (reference sequence). Full variable domain (missing parts from reference TRBV27 and TRBJ1-4): EAQVTQNPRYLITVTGKKLTVTCSQNMNHEYMSWYRQDPGLGLRQIYYSMNVEVTDKGDVPEGYKVSRKEKRNFPLILESPSPNQTSLYFCASSLFRLSGDEKLFFGSGTQLSVL.

The chain employs TRBV18 and TRBJ1-1, with TRBD1 matching 8 bases. CDR1 and CDR2 from the germline V gene are KGHSH and LQKENI. V trimming: 2 bases; J trimming: 4 bases; junction bases outside the gene matches: 6. This CDR3 is 15 amino acids long. The CDR3 reads CASSPWGQAVTEAFF. The CDR3 DNA sequence: TGTGCCAGCTCACCATGGGGACAGGCGGTCACTGAAGCTTTCTTT.

The gene calls are TRBV28 and TRBJ1-1, with D possibly matching TRBD1 (5 bases). The CDR3 length is 13 residues. V was pared by 5 bases and J by 8 bases, with 15 bases between. In germline, CDR1 is MDHEN, CDR2 SYDVKM. This chain's CDR3 is CASSPRTNREAFF. The CDR3 DNA reads as TGTGCCAGCAGTCCCCGCACAAACAGGGAAGCTTTCTTT. The full variable domain, in which reference TRBV28 and TRBJ1-1 provide the parts outside the CDR3, is DVKVTQSSRYLVKRTGEKVFLECVQDMDHENMFWYRQDPGLGLRLIYFSYDVKMKEKGDIPEGYSVSREKKERFSLILESASTNQTSMYLCASSPRTNREAFFGQGTRLTVV.

V is TRBV19 and J is TRBJ1-5; D remains ambiguous. There are 15 residues in the CDR3. CDR1 is LNHDA, CDR2 SQIVND, per germline (reference sequence). Trimming removed 3 bases at V and 4 bases at J, with 13 bases between. Written as DNA, the CDR3 is TGTGCCAGTAGTATGAGCGGGATTATGAATCAGCCCCAGCATTTT. It translates to CASSMSGIMNQPQHF.

The rearrangement joins TRBV6-1 to TRBJ1-2; the D gene is possibly TRBD1 (6 bases). V was pared by 2 bases and J by 0 bases, with 13 bases between. CDR1 and CDR2 from the germline V gene are MNHNS and SASEGT. This CDR3 has 16 residues. CDR3 sequence: CASSEQGHRANYGYTF. Written as DNA, the CDR3 is TGTGCCAGCAGTGAACAGGGACACAGAGCTAACTATGGCTACACCTTC.

There are a few counts of this clone. Germline is not matched at one junction end, which may reflect a read error. The chain uses TRBV30 and TRBJ2-2; weak D call: TRBD2 (5 bases). The CDR3 consists of 18 residues. CDR1 is GTSNPN and CDR2 is SVGIG in the germline V gene (reference sequence). The DNA of the CDR3 is TGTGCCTCGAGTGTTGTTCGGGGTAGGGCCGCAAACACCGGGGAGCTGTTTTTT. Protein sequence: CASSVVRGRAANTGELFF.